Below, 32 T cell receptor beta chains from the same sample are listed, as sequenced in a study of blood T cell repertoires in COVID-19. The assay was immunoSEQ multiplex PCR, and TCRdb's table has in-frame clones only and misses some. The sample contains hundreds of thousands of clones, roughly four fifths of which appear only once. The sequenced sample was peripheral blood. The receptors derive from a woman in her 70s with acute or convalescent COVID-19.

The rearrangement joins TRBV7-9 to TRBJ2-3; D remains unclear. V lost 2 bases, J lost 11 bases, and 11 bases lay in between. The CDR3 has 12 residues. Germline CDR1 reads SEHNR; CDR2 reads FQNEAQ (reference sequence). Here the CDR3 DNA reads TGTGCCAGCAGCTTAATTGACTTCGGGCAGTATTTT. Amino acid sequence: CASSLIDFGQYF.

The genes are TRBV5-1 and TRBJ2-7, with TRBD1 matching over 8 bases. CDR1 and CDR2 from the germline V gene are SGHRS and YFSETQ. This CDR3 comprises 14 residues. V was pared by 2 bases and J by 2 bases, with 3 bases of the junction left unmatched. For the CDR3, the DNA is TGCGCCAGCAGCTTCCGGGACAGGCCCTACGAGCAGTACTTC. Translated: CASSFRDRPYEQYF.

The V call is TRBV19, the J call TRBJ1-5, with 7 nucleotides matching TRBD1. The length of the CDR3 is 14 residues. The junction had 6 bases not matched to a gene; V was cut back by 6 bases and J by 4 bases. Germline CDR1 and CDR2: LNHDA and SQIVND (reference sequence). The CDR3 DNA is TGTGCCAGTAGCGAGGGGGCCCGAAATCAGCCCCAGCATTTT. Translating gives CASSEGARNQPQHF.

About this clone itself: The germline gene is not matched at one end of the junction; a read error may be the cause. CDR3 in DNA: TGCGCCAGCGGCCAGTTGGGCGGGGACACTGAAGCTTTCTTT. This codes for CASGQLGGDTEAFF. The rearrangement links TRBV4-3 to TRBJ1-1; no clear D. The CDR3 has 14 amino acids. Germline V gene lookup returns CDR1 LGHNA and CDR2 YSLEER.

This clone has just one count. This CDR3 is also generated by other DNA sequences in the sample. This sequence joins TRBV19 and TRBJ2-3; 7 nucleotides line up with TRBD1. This CDR3 contains 15 residues. Looked up from germline, CDR1 is LNHDA and CDR2 is SQIVND (reference sequence). Trimming at V came to 1 base and at J to 1 base, leaving 2 bases not matched to a gene. This CDR3 is CASSIGQGRTDTQYF. In DNA, the CDR3 is TGTGCCAGTAGTATAGGACAGGGTCGCACAGATACGCAGTATTTT.

The rearrangement links TRBV9 to TRBJ1-4, with 7 bases fitting TRBD1. Per germline, CDR1 SGDLS and CDR2 YYNGEE. The junction had 5 bases not matched to a gene; V was cut back by 3 bases and J by 3 bases. The CDR3 has 15 amino acids. CDR3 sequence: CASSGQTGPNEKLFF. Here the CDR3 DNA reads TGTGCCAGCAGCGGACAGACAGGGCCTAATGAAAAACTGTTTTTT.

This sequence joins TRBV2 and TRBJ1-6; 7 nucleotides align to TRBD1. Trimming took 4 bases from V and 6 from J; bases not matched to a gene: 3. Germline V gives CDR1 SNHLY, CDR2 FYNNEI. The CDR3 extends over 14 amino acids. The CDR3 region is CASSVGGGNSPLHF. In DNA form, the CDR3 reads TGTGCCAGCAGTGTAGGGGGCGGTAATTCACCCCTCCACTTT. Filled out from reference TRBV2 and TRBJ1-6, the complete variable domain reads EPEVTQTPSHQVTQMGQEVILRCVPISNHLYFYWYRQILGQKVEFLVSFYNNEISEKSEIFDDQFSVERPDGSNFTLKIRSTKLEDSAMYFCASSVGGGNSPLHFGNGTRLTVT.

V is TRBV27 and J is TRBJ1-1, with D possibly TRBD1 on 6 matching bases. The CDR3 spans 12 residues. Deletions cut 5 bases from V and 5 bases from J, with 9 bases between. Germline V gene sequence: CDR1 MNHEY, CDR2 SMNVEV (reference sequence). The DNA for the CDR3 is TGTGCCAGCAGTAAACAGGGAACTGAAGCTTTCTTT. The encoded protein is CASSKQGTEAFF.

This rearrangement joins TRBV7-9 to TRBJ2-3, with TRBD2 matching over 10 bases. Per the germline V gene, CDR1 is SEHNR and CDR2 is FQNEAQ (reference sequence). The CDR3 length is 15 residues. V lost 5 bases, J lost 1 base, and 3 bases stayed unmatched. The DNA of the CDR3 is TGTGCCAGCAGCCAACTAGCGGGGCGCACAGATACGCAGTATTTT. Translation: CASSQLAGRTDTQYF.

The gene calls are TRBV9 and TRBJ1-5, with TRBD1 as a possible D gene (6 bases). The CDR3 contains 14 residues. Looked up from germline, CDR1 is SGDLS and CDR2 is YYNGEE. V dropped 4 bases and J dropped 4 bases, with 12 bases sitting between them. The chain's CDR3 is CASSPGQINQPQHF. The CDR3 bases are TGTGCCAGCAGCCCCGGACAGATTAATCAGCCCCAGCATTTT.

As for this clone: This sample also contains other DNA sequences that code for the same CDR3. The V and J genes are TRBV6-5 and TRBJ1-5; 8 bases line up with TRBD1. This CDR3 is built from 15 residues. V gave up 6 bases and J gave up 2 bases; unmatched junction bases: 6. Germline V gene sequence: CDR1 MNHEY, CDR2 SVGAGI. CDR3: CASRPGQGGNQPQHF. CDR3 DNA sequence: TGTGCCAGCAGACCCGGACAGGGAGGCAATCAGCCCCAGCATTTT.

This clone was seen more than once but under ten times. The rearrangement links TRBV19 to TRBJ1-6; possibly TRBD1 for D (5 bases). The germline V gene has CDR1 LNHDA and CDR2 SQIVND (reference sequence). V lost 8 bases, J lost 6 bases, and 14 bases lay in between. This CDR3 has 14 residues. CDR3 residues: CASRGAKANSPLHF. The CDR3 DNA is TGTGCCAGTCGCGGGGCGAAGGCTAATTCACCCCTCCACTTT.

V is TRBV7-9 and J is TRBJ1-5; 8 bases line up with TRBD1. The V and J ends lost 5 bases and 7 bases, in that order; junction bases with no gene match: 7. The CDR3 loop spans 14 amino acids. Germline lookup yields CDR1 SEHNR and CDR2 FQNEAQ (reference sequence). The DNA for the CDR3 is TGTGCCAGCAGCAGGACAGGGCTTGGACAGCCCCAGCATTTT. Amino acid sequence: CASSRTGLGQPQHF. Combining the CDR3 with reference TRBV7-9 and TRBJ1-5 gives the whole variable domain DTGVSQNPRHKITKRGQNVTFRCDPISEHNRLYWYRQTLGQGPEFLTYFQNEAQLEKSRLLSDRFSAERPKGSFSTLEIQRTEQGDSAMYLCASSRTGLGQPQHFGDGTRLSIL.

This chain uses TRBV6-5 with TRBJ1-1; 10 bases are shared with TRBD1. The CDR3 is made up of 14 amino acids. The V segment lost 8 bases and the J segment 2 bases; nucleotides outside the gene matches: 5. Germline-derived CDR1 and CDR2 are MNHEY and SVGAGI. The CDR3 sequence is CASEWTGGNTEAFF. The CDR3 DNA follows: TGTGCCAGCGAATGGACAGGGGGAAACACTGAAGCTTTCTTT.

V is TRBV4-2 and J is TRBJ1-6; the D gene is possibly TRBD1 (5 bases). Between the trimmed V and J ends, which lost 4 bases and 0 bases, there was a span of 13 bases. The CDR3 runs to 17 residues. Germline V gene lookup returns CDR1 LGHNA and CDR2 YNFKEQ. CDR3 in DNA: TGTGCCAGCAGCCCCGACAGTTTAAGCTCCTATAATTCACCCCTCCACTTT. Residues: CASSPDSLSSYNSPLHF.

On this clone itself: This may be a read error: a much more frequent sequence differs by one nucleotide. The chain couples TRBV12-3 or TRBV12-4 to TRBJ1-3, with D hard to call. The CDR3 runs 12 residues. V was trimmed by 6 bases and J by 1 base, leaving 4 bases between them. The CDR3 DNA is TGTGCCAGCAGACAGTCTGGAAACACCATATATTTT. It codes for CASRQSGNTIYF.

The chain carries TRBV5-1 and TRBJ1-6; the D is unclear. Germline V gene lookup returns CDR1 SGHRS and CDR2 YFSETQ. V dropped 0 bases and J dropped 7 bases, with 20 bases sitting between them. The CDR3 contains 18 residues. This chain's CDR3 is CASSLDSAGRSGNSPLHF. The CDR3 bases are TGCGCCAGCAGCTTGGATAGTGCTGGCCGCAGCGGAAATTCACCCCTCCACTTT.

The V call is TRBV6-2 or TRBV6-3, the J call TRBJ1-1; no definite D call. V was pared by 5 bases and J by 4 bases, with 14 bases between. CDR1 is MNHEY and CDR2 is SVGEGT in the germline V gene. The CDR3 totals 14 residues. The CDR3, as DNA: TGTGCCAGCAGTATCAGGACTGTGGGCACTGAAGCTTTCTTT. This encodes CASSIRTVGTEAFF.

The V call is TRBV5-8, the J call TRBJ2-1; tentative D call: TRBD1 (6 bases). The germline V gene has CDR1 SGHTS and CDR2 YDEGEE. The CDR3 is 13 residues long. Trimming removed 5 bases from V and 5 bases from J, with 11 bases in between. Here the CDR3 reads CASRPWTDNEQFF. For the CDR3, the DNA is TGTGCCAGCAGACCCTGGACAGACAATGAGCAGTTCTTC.

The chain employs TRBV7-2 and TRBJ2-7; perhaps TRBD1 as D (7 bases). Trimming left V 4 bases short and J 6 bases short, with 19 bases between. Looked up from germline, CDR1 is SGHTA and CDR2 is FQGNSA. The CDR3 has 15 amino acids. Here the CDR3 reads CASSSAGQRLGEQYF. DNA for the CDR3: TGTGCCAGCAGCTCGGCGGGACAGAGGTTGGGCGAGCAGTACTTC.

A single count supports this clone. V is TRBV19 and J is TRBJ2-3; 7 bases map to TRBD1. The CDR3 runs to 15 residues. J was trimmed by 3 bases and V by 3 bases; bases with no gene match: 6. Germline V lookup: CDR1 LNHDA, CDR2 SQIVND (reference sequence). For the CDR3, the DNA is TGTGCCAGTAGTATTATCGGCAGGGGGACAGATACGCAGTATTTT. It codes for CASSIIGRGTDTQYF.

This clone was picked up a small number of times. V is TRBV4-1 and J is TRBJ1-2, with 7 bases identical to TRBD1. Germline loops: CDR1 MGHRA, CDR2 YSYEKL. Trimming removed 4 bases from V and 4 bases from J; junction bases left unmatched: 9. This CDR3 has 15 residues. The CDR3 bases are TGCGCCAGCAGCCCAGAACAGGGGTTTCTCTATGGCTACACCTTC. Its protein is CASSPEQGFLYGYTF.

The rearrangement uses TRBV16 and TRBJ1-1; the D gene is possibly TRBD1 (5 bases). The CDR3 totals 15 residues. Trimming took 4 bases from V and 1 from J, leaving 13 bases between them. Germline V gene lookup returns CDR1 KGHSY and CDR2 FQNENV. The CDR3 DNA is TGTGCCAGCAGCCCCAGGGTCGGGTGGAACACTGAAGCTTTCTTT. This codes for CASSPRVGWNTEAFF.

This clone has a count of ten or more. Its ends do not fully match the called genes, so a read error is possible. V usage is TRBV2 and J usage is TRBJ1-5; D remains unclear. CDR1 SNHLY and CDR2 FYNNEI come from the germline V gene. There are 13 residues in the CDR3. The chain's CDR3 is CASSKDSNRPQHF. The CDR3 DNA is TGTGCCAGCAGCAAAGATAGTAATCGGCCCCAGCATTTT.

The V call is TRBV5-1, the J call TRBJ1-6; D remains unclear. CDR1 and CDR2 from the germline V gene are SGHRS and YFSETQ. V was cut by 5 bases and J by 6 bases, with 12 bases left in between. The length of the CDR3 is 14 residues. CDR3 sequence: CASSPQDFNSPLHF. CDR3 coding DNA: TGCGCCAGCAGTCCCCAGGATTTTAATTCACCCCTCCACTTT.

The V and J genes are TRBV28 and TRBJ1-1; 7 nucleotides align to TRBD1. The germline V gene encodes CDR1 MDHEN and CDR2 SYDVKM. The CDR3 totals 12 residues. V lost 2 bases to trimming and J lost 11 bases; unmatched junction nucleotides: 5. This CDR3 reads CASSLEGARAFF. CDR3 bases: TGTGCCAGCAGTTTAGAGGGGGCGCGGGCTTTCTTT.

There are a few counts of this clone. The chain is built from TRBV30 and TRBJ1-3, with a weak D call TRBD1 (6 bases). The CDR3 sequence is 15 residues long. V was shortened by 4 bases and J by 3 bases, with 16 bases between the two germline ends. Germline values: CDR1 GTSNPN, CDR2 SVGIG (reference sequence). The CDR3 coding sequence is TGTGCCTGGAACAGGGACCGGGCTTATGGAAACACCATATATTTT. As protein: CAWNRDRAYGNTIYF.

The rearrangement links TRBV10-1 to TRBJ2-1; TRBD2 is a possible D gene (7 bases). Per germline, CDR1 WNHNN and CDR2 SYGVQD (reference sequence). Trimming stripped 3 bases from V and 2 bases from J, with 11 bases between. The CDR3 loop spans 15 amino acids. CDR3 DNA sequence: TGCGCCAGCAGTGACCCGGGGGGCACCTACAATGAGCAGTTCTTC. Translating it yields CASSDPGGTYNEQFF.

In DNA form, the CDR3 reads TGTGCCACCAGCAGGGACAGAATAACATCCTACGAGCAGTACTTC. This encodes CATSRDRITSYEQYF. The J gene is TRBJ2-7, the V gene TRBV15, with a weak D call TRBD1 (6 bases). The CDR3 is made up of 15 amino acids. V was clipped by 3 bases and J by 1 base, with 13 bases between them. CDR1 is LNHNV, CDR2 YYDKDF, per germline (reference sequence).

This clone has only one observation. CDR3 sequence reads: CASSRDERQVRTEAFF. The CDR3 nucleotides read TGCGCCAGCAGCCGGGACGAAAGACAGGTTAGAACTGAAGCTTTCTTT. V gene TRBV4-1 combines with J gene TRBJ1-1; D might be TRBD1 (6 bases). This CDR3 has 16 residues. The ends were cut back, 4 bases at V and 5 bases at J, with 20 bases in the middle. Germline V gene data show CDR1 as MGHRA and CDR2 as YSYEKL.

This clone was recorded only once. The V gene is TRBV18, the J gene TRBJ1-1; the D is unclear. CDR3 length: 14 residues. The V and J ends lost 2 bases and 1 base respectively, with 8 bases between them. The germline gives CDR1 KGHSH, CDR2 LQKENI. In nucleotides, the CDR3 is TGTGCCAGCTCACCAGATCCAGGGAACACTGAAGCTTTCTTT. As protein: CASSPDPGNTEAFF.

The J gene is TRBJ1-1, the V gene TRBV7-2, with D maybe TRBD1 (6 bases). Germline CDR1 reads SGHTA; CDR2 reads FQGNSA. This CDR3 contains 15 residues. Deletions cut 3 bases from V and 6 bases from J, with 17 bases between. CDR3 nucleotides: TGTGCCAGCAGCTTCCACAGGGTTGGGGGCGCTGAAGCTTTCTTT. Its protein is CASSFHRVGGAEAFF.